This T cell receptor (beta chain) was sequenced for a study of neurological immune-mediated disorders. General observations from the study: Patients with HTLV-1-associated myelopathy had the highest level of TCR clonal expansion, whereas patients with multiple sclerosis had the lowest level, falling beneath the level found in healthy controls.

Trimming cost V 3 bases and J 1 base, with 9 bases left between them. The CDR3 has 13 residues. Germline V gives CDR1 DFQATT, CDR2 SNEGSKA (reference sequence). One entry per CDR3 protein results from TCRdb running MiXCR on the 5' RACE reads. The sample lists about 58,000 distinct CDR3 sequences; 3% to 4% were seen once. In this sample, this clonotype turned up many times. Its cognate antigen is unknown. This chain links TRBV20-1 with TRBJ1-1, with D perhaps matching TRBD1 (5 bases). The receptor was isolated from a woman in her sixties with multiple sclerosis. Sequencing input: PBMCs. CDR3 in amino acids: CSARRGTNTEAFF. In nucleotides, the CDR3 is TGCAGTGCTAGGCGAGGGACGAACACTGAAGCTTTCTTT.